Listed here are 15 T cell receptor beta chains from one sample, sequenced in a study of blood T cell repertoires in COVID-19. The repertoire was sequenced with immunoSEQ multiplex PCR; TCRdb's copy has only in-frame clones and lacks some. The sample holds 50,000 to 60,000 clones, around 81% seen once. Sequenced input: peripheral blood. The receptors come from a man between 65 and 79 years old with active COVID-19.

V and J are TRBV5-4 and TRBJ1-2, with 9 positions matching TRBD1. The CDR3 has 15 residues. Germline values: CDR1 SGHNT, CDR2 YYREEE (reference sequence). The trim removed 2 bases at V and 8 bases at J, leaving 10 bases unmatched. Here the CDR3 reads CASSFSAGQGGGYTF. The CDR3 coding sequence is TGTGCCAGCAGCTTTTCTGCGGGACAGGGTGGCGGCTACACCTTC.

The chain carries TRBV23-1 and TRBJ2-7; weak D call: TRBD2 (5 bases). TRBV23-1 qualifies as an ORF whose function is uncertain. The V gene lost 4 bases and the J gene lost 1 base, with 17 bases spanning the gap. The CDR3 is made up of 16 amino acids. CDR3 loop: CASSRHWGVISYEQYF. The CDR3 nucleotides are TGCGCCAGCAGTCGTCATTGGGGAGTAATTTCCTACGAGCAGTACTTC.

The chain couples TRBV2 to TRBJ2-1, with D perhaps matching TRBD1 (6 bases). There are 15 residues in the CDR3. The V end lost 6 bases, the J end lost 0 bases, and 12 bases lay between the germline ends. The germline V gene has CDR1 SNHLY and CDR2 FYNNEI. CDR3 amino acids: CASRLDRGSYNEQFF. CDR3 sequence (DNA): TGTGCCAGCAGACTGGACAGAGGCTCCTACAATGAGCAGTTCTTC.

The J gene is TRBJ2-3, the V gene TRBV9; 12 nucleotides agree with TRBD2. Germline lookup yields CDR1 SGDLS and CDR2 YYNGEE. This CDR3 is built from 16 residues. J gave up 4 bases and V 1 base, and 4 bases lay outside the gene matches. This CDR3 is CASSVLTSGGSDTQYF. The CDR3 DNA reads TGTGCCAGCAGCGTATTGACTAGCGGGGGCTCAGATACGCAGTATTTT. The full variable domain, with the rest looked up from reference TRBV9 and TRBJ2-3, is DSGVTQTPKHLITATGQRVTLRCSPRSGDLSVYWYQQSLDQGLQFLIQYYNGEERAKGNILERFSAQQFPDLHSELNLSSLELGDSALYFCASSVLTSGGSDTQYFGPGTRLTVL.

The chain employs TRBV18 and TRBJ1-6, with D possibly matching TRBD1 (5 bases). The CDR3 length is 16 residues. The germline gives CDR1 KGHSH, CDR2 LQKENI. V was cut by 3 bases and J by 6 bases, with 15 bases left in between. CDR3 residues: CASSPTSGGSNSPLHF. Here the CDR3 DNA reads TGTGCCAGCTCACCTACTTCTGGGGGGAGTAATTCACCCCTCCACTTT.

In its sample, this clone was seen once. This chain uses TRBV7-6 with TRBJ1-6; a weak D match, TRBD1 (5 bases). This CDR3 has 14 residues. CDR1 and CDR2 from the germline V gene are SGHVS and FNYEAQ. V gave up 1 base and J gave up 7 bases, with 8 bases separating them. The CDR3 nucleotides are TGTGCCAGCAGCTTAGTTACAGGCAATTCACCCCTCCACTTT. Encoded protein: CASSLVTGNSPLHF. Full variable domain (outside the CDR3, taken from reference TRBV7-6 and TRBJ1-6): GAGVSQSPRYKVTKRGQDVALRCDPISGHVSLYWYRQALGQGPEFLTYFNYEAQQDKSGLPNDRFSAERPEGSISTLTIQRTEQRDSAMYRCASSLVTGNSPLHFGNGTRLTVT.

This chain connects TRBV3-1 (or the pseudogene TRBV3-2) to TRBJ2-6; TRBD1 aligns across 7 bases. CDR3 length: 18 residues. V was clipped by 4 bases and J by 1 base; unmatched bases: 10. The germline V gene encodes CDR1 LGHDT and CDR2 YNNKEL (reference sequence). The CDR3 loop is CASSRMGQRLSGANVLTF. Written as DNA, the CDR3 is TGTGCCAGCAGCCGAATGGGACAGCGATTGTCTGGGGCCAACGTCCTGACTTTC.

Only a few counts were recorded for this clone. The chain joins TRBV9 to TRBJ1-1; a possible D gene is TRBD1 (5 bases). Trimming pared 0 bases from V and 2 bases from J, leaving 8 bases between. The germline V gene encodes CDR1 SGDLS and CDR2 YYNGEE. CDR3 size: 14 residues. The CDR3 loop is CASSVAQGNTEAFF. In DNA form, the CDR3 reads TGTGCCAGCAGCGTAGCCCAGGGAAACACTGAAGCTTTCTTT.

V is TRBV6-5 and J is TRBJ1-2; possible D gene TRBD1, 6 bases. The CDR3 contains 13 residues. Per the germline V gene, CDR1 is MNHEY and CDR2 is SVGAGI. The V end was cut by 3 bases, the J end by 7 bases, with 12 bases between. The CDR3: CASSYGAGAGYTF. The CDR3 region has the DNA TGTGCCAGCAGTTATGGGGCAGGGGCTGGCTACACCTTC.

The rearrangement links TRBV24-1 to TRBJ2-3; TRBD2 might be the D (5 bases). The CDR3 spans 15 residues. V lost 1 base and J 7 bases, leaving 14 bases between the germline ends. The germline gives CDR1 KGHDR, CDR2 SFDVKD. Here the CDR3 DNA reads TGTGCCACCAGTGATTTCTCGGCGGGTGAAAATACGCAGTATTTT. This codes for CATSDFSAGENTQYF.

The CDR3 reads CASSRTGGSYEQYF. CDR3 bases: TGTGCCAGCAGCAGGACAGGGGGCTCCTACGAGCAGTACTTC. The genes are TRBV3-1 (or the pseudogene TRBV3-2) and TRBJ2-7; 10 bases line up with TRBD1. This CDR3 is 14 amino acids long. J lost 0 bases, V lost 5 bases, and 1 base had no gene match. Per the germline V gene, CDR1 is LGHDT and CDR2 is YNNKEL (reference sequence).

The chain recombines TRBV12-5 with TRBJ2-7, with a tentative D call TRBD2 (7 bases). V lost 3 bases and J 3 bases, leaving 18 bases between the germline ends. The length of the CDR3 is 16 residues. Germline V gene sequence: CDR1 LGHNT, CDR2 FRNRAP. CDR3 sequence: CASGFSSGEGHYEQYF. Written as DNA, the CDR3 is TGTGCTAGTGGTTTCTCTTCAGGGGAGGGGCACTACGAGCAGTACTTC.

The rearrangement links TRBV7-8 to TRBJ2-7, with 7 bases lining up with TRBD1. The V and J ends lost 4 bases and 0 bases, in that order; junction bases with no gene match: 6. The V gene's germline CDR1 is SGHVS and CDR2 FQNEAQ. The CDR3 runs to 15 residues. The CDR3 DNA reads TGTGCCAGCAGCTCGAACAGGGGTAGCTCCTACGAGCAGTACTTC. It is translated as CASSSNRGSSYEQYF.

This chain links TRBV5-6 with TRBJ2-5; TRBD1 matches 7 bases. V trimming: 3 bases; J trimming: 4 bases; junction bases outside the gene matches: 9. Germline-derived CDR1 and CDR2 are SGHDT and YYEEEE. This CDR3 is 15 amino acids long. The CDR3 spells CASSSTGPRRETQYF. The CDR3 DNA is TGTGCCAGCAGCTCGACAGGGCCCCGGAGAGAGACCCAGTACTTC. Full variable domain (remainder filled in from reference TRBV5-6 and TRBJ2-5): DAGVTQSPTHLIKTRGQQVTLRCSPKSGHDTVSWYQQALGQGPQFIFQYYEEEERQRGNFPDRFSGHQFPNYSSELNVNALLLGDSALYLCASSSTGPRRETQYFGPGTRLLVL.

The chain combines TRBV27 with TRBJ1-2; TRBD1 is a possible D gene (5 bases). V was trimmed by 2 bases and J by 8 bases, leaving 15 bases between them. This CDR3 is built from 14 residues. CDR1 is MNHEY and CDR2 is SMNVEV in the germline V gene (reference sequence). CDR3 sequence (DNA): TGTGCCAGCAGTTTAGCAGGTGGGACTACGGGCTACACCTTC. Protein sequence: CASSLAGGTTGYTF.